One and the same sample provided the 6 T cell receptor beta chains below, sequenced in a study of T cells after yellow fever vaccination. TCRdb used MiXCR to reprocess the 5' RACE reads, holding one entry per CDR3 protein. This sample has some 560,000 distinct CDR3 sequences, with about a sixth found just once. The sample here was PBMCs, taken 5 days after the first yellow fever vaccination. The receptor source for this set is a man younger than 30 who received the YFV17D yellow fever vaccine.

The V call is TRBV29-1, the J call TRBJ1-1, with 7 bases fitting TRBD1. The CDR3 contains 15 residues. Looked up from germline, CDR1 is SQVTM and CDR2 is ANQGSEA. V shed 0 bases and J 6 bases; nucleotides not matched to a gene: 10. CDR3 residues: CSVEEYSGGKAEAFF. The CDR3 region has the DNA TGCAGCGTTGAAGAGTACTCAGGGGGTAAAGCTGAAGCTTTCTTT.

This clonotype was counted at least ten times. The CDR3 protein is CASSLPGTEIEQYV. The CDR3 DNA follows: TGTGCCAGCAGCTTGCCCGGGACAGAGATCGAGCAGTACGTC. The chain carries TRBV7-9 and TRBJ2-7; 7 bases map to TRBD1. With 3 bases clipped from V and 6 bases from J, the junction kept 8 bases outside the gene matches. CDR1 is SEHNR and CDR2 is FQNEAQ in the germline V gene (reference sequence). The CDR3 has 14 residues.

The chain links TRBV4-2 to TRBJ2-7; 8 bases are shared with TRBD1. CDR3 size: 15 residues. Germline V CDR1 and CDR2: LGHNA, YNFKEQ. After removal of 1 base from V and 2 bases from J, the junction contained 4 bases not matched to a gene. CDR3 DNA: TGTGCCAGCAGCCAAGGGGACAGGCCCCCCTACGAGCAGTACTTC. Translating it yields CASSQGDRPPYEQYF.

J is TRBJ1-2 and V is TRBV11-2; TRBD1 is a possible D gene (6 bases). CDR1 and CDR2 (germline): SGHAT, FQNNGV. The CDR3 spans 15 residues. Trimming shortened V by 1 base and J by 0 bases, and 9 bases separated the two germline ends. The CDR3 DNA reads TGTGCCAGCAGCTTAGCGGACAGAACTAACTATGGCTACACCTTC. Its protein product is CASSLADRTNYGYTF. Drawing the rest from reference TRBV11-2 and TRBJ1-2, the complete variable domain is EAGVAQSPRYKIIEKRQSVAFWCNPISGHATLYWYQQILGQGPKLLIQFQNNGVVDDSQLPKDRFSAERLKGVDSTLKIQPAKLEDSAVYLCASSLADRTNYGYTFGSGTRLTVV.

This clonotype has more than one count but fewer than ten. The V gene is TRBV11-1, the J gene TRBJ1-3; 11 nucleotides line up with TRBD1. Looked up from germline, CDR1 is SGHAT and CDR2 is FQDESV (reference sequence). There are 19 residues in the CDR3. V dropped 4 bases and J dropped 4; count of bases not matched to a gene: 15. The CDR3 DNA follows: TGTGCCAGCAGCTCATTTAAGCGGACAGGGGGCTTCTTCGGAAACACCATATATTTT. Translating it yields CASSSFKRTGGFFGNTIYF.

The CDR3 loop reads CSARDQNRGGELFF. In DNA form, the CDR3 reads TGCAGTGCTAGAGACCAGAACAGGGGCGGGGAGCTGTTTTTT. The chain links TRBV20-1 to TRBJ2-2; TRBD1 matches 7 bases. J lost 7 bases, V lost 0 bases, and 5 bases had no gene match. CDR3 length: 14 residues. Germline V gives CDR1 DFQATT, CDR2 SNEGSKA (reference sequence).